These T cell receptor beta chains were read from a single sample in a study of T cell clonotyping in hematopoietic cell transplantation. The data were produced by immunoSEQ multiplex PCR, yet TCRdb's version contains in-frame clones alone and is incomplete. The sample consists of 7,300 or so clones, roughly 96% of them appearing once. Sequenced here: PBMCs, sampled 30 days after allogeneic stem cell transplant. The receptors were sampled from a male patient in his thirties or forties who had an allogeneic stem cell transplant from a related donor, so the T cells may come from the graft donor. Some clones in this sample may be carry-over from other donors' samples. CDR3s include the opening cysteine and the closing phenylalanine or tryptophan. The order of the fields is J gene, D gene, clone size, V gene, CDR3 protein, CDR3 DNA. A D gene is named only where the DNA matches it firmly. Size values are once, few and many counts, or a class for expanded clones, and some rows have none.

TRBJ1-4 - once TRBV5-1 CASSLAGLTGGYKTNEKLFF TGCGCCAGCAGCTTGGCCGGGTTGACCGGAGGGTACAAAACTAATGAAAAACTGTTTTTT
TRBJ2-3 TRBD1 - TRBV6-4 CASSVDRGRTDTQYF TGTGCCAGCAGTGTTGACAGGGGTCGCACAGATACGCAGTATTTT
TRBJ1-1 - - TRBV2 CASSVDTEAFF TGTGCCAGCAGTGTGGACACTGAAGCTTTCTTT
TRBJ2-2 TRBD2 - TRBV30 CAWSVGGAVTGELFF TGTGCCTGGAGTGTCGGGGGGGCGGTCACCGGGGAGCTGTTTTTT
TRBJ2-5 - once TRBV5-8 CASSPTLGTQYF TGTGCCAGCAGCCCCACATTGGGGACCCAGTACTTC
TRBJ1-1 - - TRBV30 CAWSLNLVFTEAFF TGTGCCTGGAGTCTAAACCTGGTTTTTACTGAAGCTTTCTTT
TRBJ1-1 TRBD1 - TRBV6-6 CASSRTGSGDTEAFF TGTGCCAGCAGTCGGACAGGGTCCGGGGACACTGAAGCTTTCTTT
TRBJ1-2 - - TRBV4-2 CASSQESRTNYGYTF TGTGCCAGCAGCCAAGAATCTCGGACTAACTATGGCTACACCTTC
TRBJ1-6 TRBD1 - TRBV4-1 CASSQEGADRGSYNSPLHF TGCGCCAGCAGCCAAGAAGGGGCGGACAGGGGCTCCTATAATTCACCCCTCCACTTT
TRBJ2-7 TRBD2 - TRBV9 CASSVDGTSGSEQYF TGTGCCAGCAGCGTAGACGGGACTAGCGGTAGCGAGCAGTACTTC
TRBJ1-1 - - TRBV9 CASSVERGTEAFF TGTGCCAGCAGCGTAGAGAGGGGCACTGAAGCTTTCTTT
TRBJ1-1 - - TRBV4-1 CASSQEGRSSTEAFF TGCGCCAGCAGCCAAGAGGGGAGGTCGAGCACTGAAGCTTTCTTT
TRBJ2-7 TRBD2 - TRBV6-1 CASSEIGLASGSYEQYF TGTGCCAGCAGTGAAATCGGCTTGGCTAGCGGCTCCTACGAGCAGTACTTC
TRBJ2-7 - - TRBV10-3 CAIKAYGSSYEQYF TGTGCCATCAAGGCCTATGGAAGCTCCTACGAGCAGTACTTC
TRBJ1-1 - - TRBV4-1 CASSQEAGWANTEAFF TGCGCCAGCAGCCAAGAGGCAGGTTGGGCTAACACTGAAGCTTTCTTT
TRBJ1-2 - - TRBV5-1 CASSFEHGGYGYTF TGCGCCAGCAGCTTTGAGCACGGGGGGTATGGCTACACCTTC
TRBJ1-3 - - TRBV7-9 CASSLRQAAWGSLGNTIYF TGTGCCAGCAGCTTAAGGCAGGCGGCCTGGGGGTCGCTTGGAAACACCATATATTTT
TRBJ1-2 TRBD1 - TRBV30 CAWNPRDRGLGGYTF TGTGCCTGGAACCCCCGGGACAGGGGGCTAGGGGGCTACACCTTC
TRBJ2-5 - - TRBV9 CASSVEWGLARETQYF TGTGCCAGCAGCGTAGAATGGGGGTTGGCACGGGAGACCCAGTACTTC
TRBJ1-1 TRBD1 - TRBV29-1 CSAYRGRTEAFF TGCAGCGCTTACAGGGGGAGGACTGAAGCTTTCTTT
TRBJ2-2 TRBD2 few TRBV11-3 CASSSLAGATGELFF TGTGCCAGCAGCTCCCTAGCGGGAGCAACCGGGGAGCTGTTTTTT
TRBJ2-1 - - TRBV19 CASSIGWNEQFF TGTGCCAGTAGTATCGGCTGGAATGAGCAGTTCTTC
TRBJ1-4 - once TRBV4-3 CASSLGRLEKLFF TGCGCCAGCAGCCTCGGACGCCTCGAAAAACTGTTTTTT
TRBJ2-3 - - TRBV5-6 CASSLGLVPDTQYF TGTGCCAGCAGCTTGGGACTCGTCCCAGATACGCAGTATTTT
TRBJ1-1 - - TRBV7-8 CASSLQQLGEAFF TGTGCCAGCAGCTTACAACAGCTAGGTGAAGCTTTCTTT